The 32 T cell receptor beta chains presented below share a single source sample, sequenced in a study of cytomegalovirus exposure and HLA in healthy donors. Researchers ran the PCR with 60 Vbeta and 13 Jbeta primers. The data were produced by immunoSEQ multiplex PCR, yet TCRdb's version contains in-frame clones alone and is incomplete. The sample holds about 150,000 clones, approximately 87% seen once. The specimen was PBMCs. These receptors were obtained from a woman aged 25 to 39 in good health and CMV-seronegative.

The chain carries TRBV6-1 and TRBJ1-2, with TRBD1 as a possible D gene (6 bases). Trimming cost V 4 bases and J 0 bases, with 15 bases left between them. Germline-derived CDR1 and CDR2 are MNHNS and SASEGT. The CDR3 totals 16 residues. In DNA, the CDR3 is TGTGCCAGCAGTGTGAGCAGGGGAGAGCCTAACTATGGCTACACCTTC. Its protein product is CASSVSRGEPNYGYTF.

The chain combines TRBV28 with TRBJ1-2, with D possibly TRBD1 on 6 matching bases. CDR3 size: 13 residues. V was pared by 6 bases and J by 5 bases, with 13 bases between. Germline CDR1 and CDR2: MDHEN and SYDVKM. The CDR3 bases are TGTGCCAGCAGCCCGGGAGGGGGTTATGGCTACACCTTC. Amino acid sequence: CASSPGGGYGYTF.

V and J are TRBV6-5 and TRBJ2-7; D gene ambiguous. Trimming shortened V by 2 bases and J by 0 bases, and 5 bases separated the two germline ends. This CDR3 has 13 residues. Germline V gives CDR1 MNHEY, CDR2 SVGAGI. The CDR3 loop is CASSYPGSYEQYF. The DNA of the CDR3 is TGTGCCAGCAGTTACCCGGGCTCCTACGAGCAGTACTTC.

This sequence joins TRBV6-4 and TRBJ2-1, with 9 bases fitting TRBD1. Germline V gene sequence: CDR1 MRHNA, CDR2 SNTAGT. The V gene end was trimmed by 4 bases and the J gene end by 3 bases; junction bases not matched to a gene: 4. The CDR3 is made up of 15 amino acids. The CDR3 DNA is TGTGCCAGCAGTGTGAGACAGGGGGGCTACAATGAGCAGTTCTTC. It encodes CASSVRQGGYNEQFF.

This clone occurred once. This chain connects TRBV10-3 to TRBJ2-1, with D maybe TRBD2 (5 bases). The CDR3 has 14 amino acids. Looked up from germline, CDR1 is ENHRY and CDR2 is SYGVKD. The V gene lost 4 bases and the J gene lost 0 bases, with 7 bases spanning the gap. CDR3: CAISAGSSYNEQFF. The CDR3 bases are TGTGCCATCAGTGCGGGGAGCTCCTACAATGAGCAGTTCTTC.

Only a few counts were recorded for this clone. The CDR3 protein is CASSLYRSSYNSPLHF. In nucleotides, the CDR3 is TGTGCCAGCAGTTTGTACAGGAGCTCCTATAATTCACCCCTCCACTTT. The V call is TRBV28, the J call TRBJ1-6; TRBD1 might be the D (5 bases). The CDR3 is 16 residues long. The V gene's germline CDR1 is MDHEN and CDR2 SYDVKM. The V end was cut by 3 bases, the J end by 0 bases, with 9 bases between.

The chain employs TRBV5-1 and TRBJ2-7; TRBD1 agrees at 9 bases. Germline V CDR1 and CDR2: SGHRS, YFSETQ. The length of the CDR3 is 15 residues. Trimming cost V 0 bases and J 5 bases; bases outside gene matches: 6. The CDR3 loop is CASSLGGQGKNEQYF. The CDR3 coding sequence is TGCGCCAGCAGCTTGGGGGGACAGGGAAAGAACGAGCAGTACTTC.

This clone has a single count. CDR3 loop: CASSPGDQETQYF. Written as DNA, the CDR3 is TGTGCCAGCAGCCCGGGGGACCAAGAGACCCAGTACTTC. The chain links TRBV7-2 to TRBJ2-5; D is perhaps TRBD2 (6 bases). V shed 5 bases and J shed 0 bases, with 7 bases lying between them. This CDR3 contains 13 residues. Germline CDR1 is SGHTA and CDR2 is FQGNSA.

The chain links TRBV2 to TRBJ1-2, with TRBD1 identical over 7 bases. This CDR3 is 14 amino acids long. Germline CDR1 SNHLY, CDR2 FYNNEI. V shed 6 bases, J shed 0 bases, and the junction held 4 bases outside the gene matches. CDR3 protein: CASRLDRANYGYTF. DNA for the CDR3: TGTGCCAGCAGGCTAGACAGGGCTAACTATGGCTACACCTTC. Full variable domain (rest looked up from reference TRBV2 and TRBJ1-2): EPEVTQTPSHQVTQMGQEVILRCVPISNHLYFYWYRQILGQKVEFLVSFYNNEISEKSEIFDDQFSVERPDGSNFTLKIRSTKLEDSAMYFCASRLDRANYGYTFGSGTRLTVV.

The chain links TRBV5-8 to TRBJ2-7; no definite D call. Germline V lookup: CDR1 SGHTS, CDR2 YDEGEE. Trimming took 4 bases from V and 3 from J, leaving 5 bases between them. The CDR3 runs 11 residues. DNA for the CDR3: TGTGCCAGCAGCCGACACTACGAGCAGTACTTC. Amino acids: CASSRHYEQYF.

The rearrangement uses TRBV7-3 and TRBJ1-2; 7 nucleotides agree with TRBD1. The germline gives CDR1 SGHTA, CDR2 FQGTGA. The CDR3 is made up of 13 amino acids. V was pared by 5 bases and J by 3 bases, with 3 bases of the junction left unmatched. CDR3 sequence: CASSPDRDYGYTF. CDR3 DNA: TGTGCCAGCAGCCCCGACAGGGACTATGGCTACACCTTC.

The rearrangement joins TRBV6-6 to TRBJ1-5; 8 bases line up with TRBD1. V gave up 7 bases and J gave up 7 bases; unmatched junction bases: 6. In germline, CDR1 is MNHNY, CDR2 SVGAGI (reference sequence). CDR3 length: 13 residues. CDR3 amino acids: CASKDREGQPQHF. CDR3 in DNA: TGTGCCAGCAAGGACAGGGAAGGACAGCCCCAGCATTTT.

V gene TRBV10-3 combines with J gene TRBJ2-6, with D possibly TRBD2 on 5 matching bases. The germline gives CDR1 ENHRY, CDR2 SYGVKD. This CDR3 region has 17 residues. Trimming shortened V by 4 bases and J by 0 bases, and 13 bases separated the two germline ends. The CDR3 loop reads CAISVAKRLSGANVLTF. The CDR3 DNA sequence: TGTGCCATCAGTGTGGCTAAGCGGCTCTCTGGGGCCAACGTCCTGACTTTC.

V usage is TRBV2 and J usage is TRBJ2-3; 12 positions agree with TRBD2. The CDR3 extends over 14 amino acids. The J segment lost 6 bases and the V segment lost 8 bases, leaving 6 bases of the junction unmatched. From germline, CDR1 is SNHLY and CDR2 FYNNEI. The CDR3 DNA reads TGTGCCAGCTCCAAACTAGCGGGGGGTGATACGCAGTATTTT. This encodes CASSKLAGGDTQYF.

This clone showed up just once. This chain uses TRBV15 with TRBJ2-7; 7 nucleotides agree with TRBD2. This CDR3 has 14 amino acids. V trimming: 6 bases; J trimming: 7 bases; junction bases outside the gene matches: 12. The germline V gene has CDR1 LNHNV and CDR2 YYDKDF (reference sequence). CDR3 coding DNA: TGTGCCACCAGTTCTCAGACTAGCAGCTTGGAGCAGTACTTC. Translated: CATSSQTSSLEQYF. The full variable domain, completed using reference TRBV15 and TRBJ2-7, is DAMVIQNPRYQVTQFGKPVTLSCSQTLNHNVMYWYQQKSSQAPKLLFHYYDKDFNNEADTPDNFQSRRPNTSFCFLDIRSPGLGDTAMYLCATSSQTSSLEQYFGPGTRLTVT.

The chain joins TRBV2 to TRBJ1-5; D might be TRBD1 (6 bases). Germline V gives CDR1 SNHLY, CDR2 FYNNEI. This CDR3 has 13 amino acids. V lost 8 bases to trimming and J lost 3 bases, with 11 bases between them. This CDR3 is CASQGGVNQPQHF. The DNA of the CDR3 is TGTGCCAGCCAAGGGGGGGTCAATCAGCCCCAGCATTTT.

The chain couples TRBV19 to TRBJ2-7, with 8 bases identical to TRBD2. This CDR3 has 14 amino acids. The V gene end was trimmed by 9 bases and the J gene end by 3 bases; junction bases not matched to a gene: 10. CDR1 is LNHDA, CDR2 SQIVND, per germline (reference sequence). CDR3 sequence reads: CASGDAGTSYEQYF. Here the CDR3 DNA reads TGTGCCAGCGGAGACGCCGGGACTAGCTACGAGCAGTACTTC.

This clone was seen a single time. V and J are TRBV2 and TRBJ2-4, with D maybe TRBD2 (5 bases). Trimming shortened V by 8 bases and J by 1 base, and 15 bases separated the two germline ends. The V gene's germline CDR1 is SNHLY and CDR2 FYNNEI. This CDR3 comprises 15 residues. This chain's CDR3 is CASRARGIAKNIQYF. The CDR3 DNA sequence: TGTGCCAGCCGTGCACGGGGTATCGCCAAAAACATTCAGTACTTC.

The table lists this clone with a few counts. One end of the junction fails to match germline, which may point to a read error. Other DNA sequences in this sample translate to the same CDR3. CDR3 protein: CASSQDLGSGANVLTF. The CDR3 DNA is TGCGCCAGCAGCCAAGACCTAGGTTCTGGGGCCAACGTCCTGACTTTC. This chain links TRBV5-5 with TRBJ2-6; D unclear. Germline V gene lookup returns CDR1 SGHKS and CDR2 YYEKEE (reference sequence). This CDR3 comprises 16 residues.

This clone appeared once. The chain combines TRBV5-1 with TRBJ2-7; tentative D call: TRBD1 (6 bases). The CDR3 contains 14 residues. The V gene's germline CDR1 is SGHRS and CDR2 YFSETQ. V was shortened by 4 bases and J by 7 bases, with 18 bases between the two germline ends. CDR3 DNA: TGCGCCAGCAGCCGTGGACAGATCCGGGAAGAGCAGTACTTC. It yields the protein CASSRGQIREEQYF.

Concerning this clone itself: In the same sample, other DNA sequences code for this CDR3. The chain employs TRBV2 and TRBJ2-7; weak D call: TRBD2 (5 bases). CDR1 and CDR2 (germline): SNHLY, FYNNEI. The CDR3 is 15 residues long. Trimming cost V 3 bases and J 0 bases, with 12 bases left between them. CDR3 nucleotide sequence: TGTGCCAGCAGTGACACGAGGGCAAACTCCTACGAGCAGTACTTC. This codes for CASSDTRANSYEQYF.

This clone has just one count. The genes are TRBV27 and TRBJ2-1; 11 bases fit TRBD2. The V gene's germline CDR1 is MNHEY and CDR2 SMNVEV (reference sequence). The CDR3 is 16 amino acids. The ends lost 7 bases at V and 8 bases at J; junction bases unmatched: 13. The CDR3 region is CASTIYGSGRVDEQFF. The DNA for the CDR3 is TGTGCCAGCACTATCTACGGTAGCGGGAGGGTTGATGAGCAGTTCTTC.

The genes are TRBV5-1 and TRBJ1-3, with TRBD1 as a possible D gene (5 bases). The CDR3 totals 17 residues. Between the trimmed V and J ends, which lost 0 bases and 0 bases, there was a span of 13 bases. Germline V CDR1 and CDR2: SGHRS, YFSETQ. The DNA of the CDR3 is TGCGCCAGCAGCTTGGCCGACAGAGACCACTCTGGAAACACCATATATTTT. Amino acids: CASSLADRDHSGNTIYF.

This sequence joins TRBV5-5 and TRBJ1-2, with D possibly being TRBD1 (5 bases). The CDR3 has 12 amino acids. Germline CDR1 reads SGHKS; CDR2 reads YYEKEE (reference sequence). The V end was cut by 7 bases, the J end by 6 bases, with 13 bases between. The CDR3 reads CASGPQGDGYTF. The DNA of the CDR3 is TGTGCCAGCGGCCCACAAGGGGATGGCTACACCTTC.

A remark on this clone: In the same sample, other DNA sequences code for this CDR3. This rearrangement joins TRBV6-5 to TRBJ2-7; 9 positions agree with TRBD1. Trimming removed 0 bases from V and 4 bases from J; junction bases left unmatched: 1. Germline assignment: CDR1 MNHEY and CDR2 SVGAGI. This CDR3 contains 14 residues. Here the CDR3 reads CASSYSGTGYEQYF. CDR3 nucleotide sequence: TGTGCCAGCAGTTACTCCGGGACAGGGTACGAGCAGTACTTC.

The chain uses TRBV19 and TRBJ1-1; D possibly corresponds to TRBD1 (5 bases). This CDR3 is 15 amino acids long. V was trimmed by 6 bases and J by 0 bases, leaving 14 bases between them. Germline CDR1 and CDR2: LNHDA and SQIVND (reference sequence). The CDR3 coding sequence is TGTGCCAGTAGAGCTTCCCAGGGTCTGAACACTGAAGCTTTCTTT. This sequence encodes CASRASQGLNTEAFF.

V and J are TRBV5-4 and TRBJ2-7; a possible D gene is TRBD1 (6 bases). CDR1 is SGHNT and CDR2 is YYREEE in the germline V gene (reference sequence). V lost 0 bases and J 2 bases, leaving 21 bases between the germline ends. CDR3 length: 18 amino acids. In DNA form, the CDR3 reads TGTGCCAGCAGCTTGGCCCCCCCCGAGGGGGACATCACCTACGAGCAGTACTTC. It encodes CASSLAPPEGDITYEQYF.

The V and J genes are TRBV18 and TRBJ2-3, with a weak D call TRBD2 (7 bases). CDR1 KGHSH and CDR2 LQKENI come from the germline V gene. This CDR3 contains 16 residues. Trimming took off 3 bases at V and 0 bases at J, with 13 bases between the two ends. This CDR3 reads CASSPVGGVSTDTQYF. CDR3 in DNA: TGTGCCAGCTCACCCGTAGGGGGGGTTAGCACAGATACGCAGTATTTT.

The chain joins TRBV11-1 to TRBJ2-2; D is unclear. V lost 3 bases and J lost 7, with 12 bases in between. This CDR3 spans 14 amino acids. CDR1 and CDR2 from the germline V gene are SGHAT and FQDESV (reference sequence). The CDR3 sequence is CASSFAPESGELFF. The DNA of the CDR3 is TGTGCCAGCAGCTTTGCACCCGAGAGCGGGGAGCTGTTTTTT.

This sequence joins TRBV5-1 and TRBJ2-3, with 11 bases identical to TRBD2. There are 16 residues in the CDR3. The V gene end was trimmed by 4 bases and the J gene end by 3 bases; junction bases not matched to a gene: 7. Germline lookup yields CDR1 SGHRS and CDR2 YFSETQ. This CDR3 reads CASSPPSSGRTDTQYF. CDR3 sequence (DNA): TGCGCCAGCAGCCCACCCTCTAGCGGGAGGACAGATACGCAGTATTTT.

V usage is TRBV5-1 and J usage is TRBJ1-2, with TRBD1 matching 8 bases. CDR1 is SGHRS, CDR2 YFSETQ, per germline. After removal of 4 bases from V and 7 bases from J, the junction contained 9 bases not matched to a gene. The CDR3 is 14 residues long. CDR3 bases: TGCGCCAGCAGCCTGGACAGGGCTGGGGGTGGCTACACCTTC. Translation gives CASSLDRAGGGYTF. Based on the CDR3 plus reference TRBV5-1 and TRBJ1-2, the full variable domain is KAGVTQTPRYLIKTRGQQVTLSCSPISGHRSVSWYQQTPGQGLQFLFEYFSETQRNKGNFPGRFSGRQFSNSRSEMNVSTLELGDSALYLCASSLDRAGGGYTFGSGTRLTVV.

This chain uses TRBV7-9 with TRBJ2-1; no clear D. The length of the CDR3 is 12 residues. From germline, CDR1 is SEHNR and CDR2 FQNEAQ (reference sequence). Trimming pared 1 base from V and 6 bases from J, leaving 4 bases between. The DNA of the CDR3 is TGTGCCAGCAGCTTAGTAATCAATGAGCAGTTCTTC. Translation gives CASSLVINEQFF. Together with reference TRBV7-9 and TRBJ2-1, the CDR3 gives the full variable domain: DTGVSQNPRHKITKRGQNVTFRCDPISEHNRLYWYRQTLGQGPEFLTYFQNEAQLEKSRLLSDRFSAERPKGSFSTLEIQRTEQGDSAMYLCASSLVINEQFFGPGTRLTVL.